This TCR beta chain was retrieved from a study of CD8 T cells in ankylosing spondylitis. Concerning this clonotype: Its specificity is not known.

Germline CDR1 reads GTSNPN; CDR2 reads SVGIG (reference sequence). Trimming removed 2 bases at V and 4 bases at J, with 13 bases between. The CDR3 consists of 14 residues. TCRdb re-called the 5' RACE reads through MiXCR, storing one row per CDR3 protein. The sample yields approximately 540,000 distinct CDR3 sequences, roughly 13% seen once. Broader study findings: In ankylosing spondylitis blood, a motif of about eight highly homologous TCR beta variants appeared characteristic. Matched ankylosing spondylitis synovial fluid reportedly showed significant enrichment of disease-linked clones.

V usage is TRBV30 and J usage is TRBJ2-3; weak D call: TRBD2 (6 bases). The clonotype comes from a male donor with ankylosing spondylitis. The sequencing input was blood, either unsorted or a sorted T cell fraction (not recorded which). The CDR3 sequence is CAWSRRELSDTQYF. DNA of the CDR3: TGTGCCTGGAGTAGGAGGGAGCTTTCAGATACGCAGTATTTT.